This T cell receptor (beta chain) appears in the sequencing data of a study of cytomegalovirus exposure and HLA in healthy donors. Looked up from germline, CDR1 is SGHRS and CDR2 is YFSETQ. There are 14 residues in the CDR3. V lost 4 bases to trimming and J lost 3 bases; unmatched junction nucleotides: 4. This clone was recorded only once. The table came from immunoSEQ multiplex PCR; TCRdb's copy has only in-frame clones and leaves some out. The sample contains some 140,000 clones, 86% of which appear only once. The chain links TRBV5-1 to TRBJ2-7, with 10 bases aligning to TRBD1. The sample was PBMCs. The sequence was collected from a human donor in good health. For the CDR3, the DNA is TGCGCCAGCAGCCTCGGGACAGGGGTCTACGAGCAGTACTTC. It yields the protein CASSLGTGVYEQYF.